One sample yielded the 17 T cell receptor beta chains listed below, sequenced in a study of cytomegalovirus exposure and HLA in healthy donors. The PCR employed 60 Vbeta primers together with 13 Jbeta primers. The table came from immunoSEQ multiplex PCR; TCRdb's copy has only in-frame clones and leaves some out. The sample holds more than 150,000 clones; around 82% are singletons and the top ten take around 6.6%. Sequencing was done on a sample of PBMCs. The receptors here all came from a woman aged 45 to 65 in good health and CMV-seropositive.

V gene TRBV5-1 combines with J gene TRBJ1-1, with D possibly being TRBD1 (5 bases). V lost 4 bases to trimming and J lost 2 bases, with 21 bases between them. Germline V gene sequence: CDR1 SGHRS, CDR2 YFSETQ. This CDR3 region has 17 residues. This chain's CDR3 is CASSAGTTARVNTEAFF. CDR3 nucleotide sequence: TGCGCCAGCAGCGCGGGGACCACCGCCCGCGTAAACACTGAAGCTTTCTTT. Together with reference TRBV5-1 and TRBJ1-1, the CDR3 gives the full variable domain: KAGVTQTPRYLIKTRGQQVTLSCSPISGHRSVSWYQQTPGQGLQFLFEYFSETQRNKGNFPGRFSGRQFSNSRSEMNVSTLELGDSALYLCASSAGTTARVNTEAFFGQGTRLTVV.

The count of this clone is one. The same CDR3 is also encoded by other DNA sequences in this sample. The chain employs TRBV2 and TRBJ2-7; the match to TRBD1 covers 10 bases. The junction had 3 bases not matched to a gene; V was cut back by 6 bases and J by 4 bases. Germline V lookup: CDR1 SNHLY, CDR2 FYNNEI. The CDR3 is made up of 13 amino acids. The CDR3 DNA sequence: TGTGCCAGCAGCGGACAGGGGGGGTACGAGCAGTACTTC. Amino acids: CASSGQGGYEQYF.

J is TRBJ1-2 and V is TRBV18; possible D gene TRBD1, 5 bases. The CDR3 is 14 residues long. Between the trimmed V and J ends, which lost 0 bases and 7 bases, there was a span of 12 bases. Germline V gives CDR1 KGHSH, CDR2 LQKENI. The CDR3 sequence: CASSPPGQGGGYTF. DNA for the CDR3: TGTGCCAGCTCACCACCGGGGCAGGGAGGTGGCTACACCTTC.

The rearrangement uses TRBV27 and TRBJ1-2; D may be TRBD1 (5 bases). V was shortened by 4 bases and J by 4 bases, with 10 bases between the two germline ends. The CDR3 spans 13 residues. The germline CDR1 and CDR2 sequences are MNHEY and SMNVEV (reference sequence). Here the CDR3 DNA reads TGTGCCAGCAGTTGGGGGGAGGGCTATGGCTACACCTTC. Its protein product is CASSWGEGYGYTF.

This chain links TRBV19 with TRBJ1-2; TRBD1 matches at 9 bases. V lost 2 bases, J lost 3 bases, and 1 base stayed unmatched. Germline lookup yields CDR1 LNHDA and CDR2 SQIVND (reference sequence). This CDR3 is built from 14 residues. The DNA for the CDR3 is TGTGCCAGTAGTATAAGACAGGGGGACTATGGCTACACCTTC. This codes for CASSIRQGDYGYTF.

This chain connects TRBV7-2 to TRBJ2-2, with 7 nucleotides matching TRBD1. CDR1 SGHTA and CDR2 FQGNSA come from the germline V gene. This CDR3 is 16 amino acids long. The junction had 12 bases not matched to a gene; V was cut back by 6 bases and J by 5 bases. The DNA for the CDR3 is TGTGCCAGCAGTCAAAGGACAGGTCGAGGAACCGGGGAGCTGTTTTTT. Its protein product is CASSQRTGRGTGELFF.

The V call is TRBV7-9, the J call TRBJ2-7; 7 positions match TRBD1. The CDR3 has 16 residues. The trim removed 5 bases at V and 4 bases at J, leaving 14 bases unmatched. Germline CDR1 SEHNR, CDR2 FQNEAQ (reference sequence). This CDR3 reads CASSPEKGADIYEQYF. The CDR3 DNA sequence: TGTGCCAGCAGCCCTGAGAAGGGGGCAGATATTTACGAGCAGTACTTC. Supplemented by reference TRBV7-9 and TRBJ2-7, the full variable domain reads DTGVSQNPRHKITKRGQNVTFRCDPISEHNRLYWYRQTLGQGPEFLTYFQNEAQLEKSRLLSDRFSAERPKGSFSTLEIQRTEQGDSAMYLCASSPEKGADIYEQYFGPGTRLTVT.

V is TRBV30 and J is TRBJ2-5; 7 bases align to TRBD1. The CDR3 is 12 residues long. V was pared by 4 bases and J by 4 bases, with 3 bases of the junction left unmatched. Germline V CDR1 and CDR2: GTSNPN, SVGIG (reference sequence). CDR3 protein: CAWNRGAETQYF. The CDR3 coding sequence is TGTGCCTGGAACAGGGGCGCAGAGACCCAGTACTTC.

CDR3 coding DNA: TGTGCCAGTGTCAGGGATTCTTCCTACGAGCAGTACTTC. This sequence encodes CASVRDSSYEQYF. This chain connects TRBV6-6 to TRBJ2-7, with a tentative D call TRBD1 (5 bases). The V end was cut by 9 bases, the J end by 1 base, with 13 bases between. CDR3 length: 13 residues. Germline loops: CDR1 MNHNY, CDR2 SVGAGI (reference sequence).

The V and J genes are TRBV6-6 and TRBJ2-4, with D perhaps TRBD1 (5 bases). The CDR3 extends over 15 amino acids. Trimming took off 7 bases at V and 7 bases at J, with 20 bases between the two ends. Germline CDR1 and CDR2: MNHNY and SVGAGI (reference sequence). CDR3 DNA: TGTGCCAGCACCGCCAGCCGACAGACGGAGAACATTCAGTACTTC. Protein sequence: CASTASRQTENIQYF.

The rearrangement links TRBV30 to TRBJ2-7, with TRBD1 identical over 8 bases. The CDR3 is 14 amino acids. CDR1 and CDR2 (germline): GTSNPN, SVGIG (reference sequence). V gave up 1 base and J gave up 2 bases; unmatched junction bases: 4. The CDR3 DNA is TGTGCCTGGAGTGGGACAGGGAGGACCTACGAGCAGTACTTC. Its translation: CAWSGTGRTYEQYF.

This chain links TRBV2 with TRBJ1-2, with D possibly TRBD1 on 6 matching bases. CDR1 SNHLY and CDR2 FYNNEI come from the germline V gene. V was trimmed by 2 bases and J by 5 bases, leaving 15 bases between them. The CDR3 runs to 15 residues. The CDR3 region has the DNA TGTGCCAGCAGTGAAAAGGCAGGGGTAATATATGGCTACACCTTC. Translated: CASSEKAGVIYGYTF.

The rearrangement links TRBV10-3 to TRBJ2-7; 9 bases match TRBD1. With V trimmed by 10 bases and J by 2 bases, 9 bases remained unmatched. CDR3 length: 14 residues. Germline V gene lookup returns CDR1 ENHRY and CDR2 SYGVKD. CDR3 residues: CASHTDRGPYEQYF. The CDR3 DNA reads TGTGCCAGTCACACGGACAGGGGCCCCTACGAGCAGTACTTC.

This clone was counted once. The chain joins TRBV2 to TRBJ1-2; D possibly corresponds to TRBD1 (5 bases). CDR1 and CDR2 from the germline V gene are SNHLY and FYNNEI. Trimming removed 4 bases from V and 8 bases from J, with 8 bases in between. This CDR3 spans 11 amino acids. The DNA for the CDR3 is TGTGCCAGCAGTGCGCGACAGGGCTACACCTTC. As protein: CASSARQGYTF.

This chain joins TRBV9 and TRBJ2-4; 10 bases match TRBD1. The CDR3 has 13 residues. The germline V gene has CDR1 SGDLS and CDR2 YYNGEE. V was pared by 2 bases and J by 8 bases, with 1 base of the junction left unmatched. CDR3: CASSVGTGDIQYF. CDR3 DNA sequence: TGTGCCAGCAGCGTGGGGACAGGGGACATTCAGTACTTC.

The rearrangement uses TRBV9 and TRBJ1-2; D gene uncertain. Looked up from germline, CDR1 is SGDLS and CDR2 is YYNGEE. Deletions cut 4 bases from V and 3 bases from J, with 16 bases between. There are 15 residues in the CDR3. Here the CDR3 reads CASSPEGAGHYGYTF. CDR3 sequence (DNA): TGTGCCAGCAGCCCCGAGGGAGCCGGGCACTATGGCTACACCTTC.

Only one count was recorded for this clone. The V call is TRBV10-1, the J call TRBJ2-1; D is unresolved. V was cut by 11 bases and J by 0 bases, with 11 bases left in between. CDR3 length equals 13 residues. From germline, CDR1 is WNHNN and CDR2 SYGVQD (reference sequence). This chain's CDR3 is CASKKRSYNEQFF. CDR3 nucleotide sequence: TGCGCCTCAAAAAAGCGCTCCTACAATGAGCAGTTCTTC.